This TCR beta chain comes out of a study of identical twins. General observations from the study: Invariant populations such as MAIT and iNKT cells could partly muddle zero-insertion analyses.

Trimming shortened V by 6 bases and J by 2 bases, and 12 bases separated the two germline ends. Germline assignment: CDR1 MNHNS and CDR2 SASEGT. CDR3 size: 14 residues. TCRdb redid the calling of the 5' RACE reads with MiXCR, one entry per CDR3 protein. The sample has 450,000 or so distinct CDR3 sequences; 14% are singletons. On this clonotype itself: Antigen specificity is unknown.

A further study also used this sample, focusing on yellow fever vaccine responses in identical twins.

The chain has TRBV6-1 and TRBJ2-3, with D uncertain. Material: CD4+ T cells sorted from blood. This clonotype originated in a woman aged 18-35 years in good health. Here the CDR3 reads CASRGWSDTDTQYF. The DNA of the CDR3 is TGTGCCAGCAGGGGGTGGTCGGACACAGATACGCAGTATTTT.